A single sample is the source of the 13 T cell receptor beta chains below, sequenced in a study of blood T cells in healthy people across ages. Together with a sample-barcoded 5' primer, a J-beta primer mix was included in a second PCR lasting about 7 to 11 cycles. From the 5' RACE reads, TCRdb called clonotypes with MiXCR, one entry per CDR3 protein. The sample consists of roughly 410,000 distinct CDR3 sequences, approximately 47% of them appearing once. Sample: blood. The receptors here all came from a man between 60 and 75 years old in good health.

The V call is TRBV7-3, the J call TRBJ1-2; weak D call: TRBD1 (6 bases). V dropped 3 bases and J dropped 3 bases, with 11 bases sitting between them. This CDR3 region has 14 residues. Germline-derived CDR1 and CDR2 are SGHTA and FQGTGA. CDR3 in amino acids: CASSFGRGDYGYTF. CDR3 coding DNA: TGTGCCAGCAGCTTCGGTAGGGGGGACTATGGCTACACCTTC. Using reference TRBV7-3 and TRBJ1-2 for the parts outside the CDR3, the full variable domain is GAGVSQTPSNKVTEKGKYVELRCDPISGHTALYWYRQSLGQGPEFLIYFQGTGAADDSGLPNDRFFAVRPEGSVSTLKIQRTERGDSAVYLCASSFGRGDYGYTFGSGTRLTVV.

V gene TRBV3-1 combines with J gene TRBJ2-5, with D tentatively TRBD2 (5 bases). The V end lost 0 bases, the J end lost 4 bases, and 9 bases lay between the germline ends. The CDR3 is 14 residues long. Germline V lookup: CDR1 LGHDT, CDR2 YNNKEL (reference sequence). CDR3 in amino acids: CASSQDAAGETQYF. The CDR3 DNA follows: TGTGCCAGCAGCCAAGACGCTGCGGGAGAGACCCAGTACTTC.

The chain combines TRBV12-3 or TRBV12-4 with TRBJ1-2; TRBD1 aligns across 12 bases. The CDR3 runs to 18 residues. V gave up 4 bases and J gave up 4 bases; unmatched junction bases: 13. Here the CDR3 reads CASSSLPGQGAIPYGYTF. The CDR3 DNA follows: TGTGCCAGCAGTTCACTCCCGGGACAGGGGGCGATCCCCTATGGCTACACCTTC.

This clonotype showed up just once. This chain connects TRBV20-1 to TRBJ1-4; D ambiguous. The CDR3 runs 12 residues. Trimming pared 3 bases from V and 5 bases from J, leaving 7 bases between. The germline V gene encodes CDR1 DFQATT and CDR2 SNEGSKA (reference sequence). The CDR3 bases are TGCAGTGCTAGTTCTCCGAATGAAAAACTGTTTTTT. It encodes CSASSPNEKLFF.

This clonotype was picked up many times. The V gene is TRBV12-3 or TRBV12-4, the J gene TRBJ2-3, with no clear D. The CDR3 has 13 residues. Trimming cost V 5 bases and J 4 bases, with 10 bases left between them. DNA of the CDR3: TGTGCCAGCAGTGTCCATAGGGCAGATACGCAGTATTTT. It encodes CASSVHRADTQYF.

V is TRBV20-1 and J is TRBJ1-2, with D possibly matching TRBD1 (6 bases). From germline, CDR1 is DFQATT and CDR2 SNEGSKA (reference sequence). This CDR3 region has 13 residues. V was clipped by 6 bases and J by 1 base, with 12 bases between them. CDR3 region: CSARTDLNYGYTF. CDR3 DNA sequence: TGCAGTGCCCGGACAGACCTTAACTATGGCTACACCTTC.

This clonotype was observed once. This chain joins TRBV20-1 and TRBJ1-2; TRBD1 matches 8 bases. Germline V gene sequence: CDR1 DFQATT, CDR2 SNEGSKA (reference sequence). The CDR3 consists of 16 residues. Trimming cost V 0 bases and J 7 bases; bases outside gene matches: 13. This chain's CDR3 is CSARDVTGVVSGGYTF. In DNA, the CDR3 is TGCAGTGCTAGAGACGTGACAGGGGTAGTTTCTGGTGGCTACACCTTC.

This clonotype was seen many times. The CDR3 spells CASSQDGRVSEQYF. CDR3 nucleotides: TGTGCCAGCAGCCAAGATGGGCGAGTCTCCGAGCAGTACTTC. The chain links TRBV4-2 to TRBJ2-7, with unresolved D. Trimming pared 0 bases from V and 6 bases from J, leaving 12 bases between. CDR1 is LGHNA and CDR2 is YNFKEQ in the germline V gene. The CDR3 has 14 amino acids.

This clonotype was picked up a small number of times. The CDR3 DNA reads as TGTGCCAGCAGCCAAGGTGCCCCCGGGACTAGTCGGCGCAATGAGCAGTTCTTC. It yields the protein CASSQGAPGTSRRNEQFF. V and J are TRBV7-2 and TRBJ2-1, with TRBD2 matching over 8 bases. V lost 5 bases and J lost 6; bases outside the gene matches: 18. The germline CDR1 and CDR2 sequences are SGHTA and FQGNSA. This CDR3 has 18 residues. The full variable domain, its missing parts supplied by reference TRBV7-2 and TRBJ2-1, is GAGVSQSPSNKVTEKGKDVELRCDPISGHTALYWYRQSLGQGLEFLIYFQGNSAPDKSGLPSDRFSAERTGGSVSTLTIQRTQQEDSAVYLCASSQGAPGTSRRNEQFFGPGTRLTVL.

The J gene is TRBJ2-7, the V gene TRBV19, with 10 positions matching TRBD1. CDR1 is LNHDA, CDR2 SQIVND, per germline (reference sequence). The CDR3 runs to 15 residues. With 7 bases clipped from V and 4 bases from J, the junction kept 10 bases outside the gene matches. CDR3 nucleotide sequence: TGTGCCAGTACCCAGACAGGGGGCGAAAGGTACGAGCAGTACTTC. Its translation: CASTQTGGERYEQYF.

This clonotype was counted between two and nine times. J is TRBJ2-6 and V is TRBV28; 7 bases map to TRBD1. Trimming at V came to 6 bases and at J to 0 bases, leaving 2 bases not matched to a gene. Germline CDR1 is MDHEN and CDR2 is SYDVKM. This CDR3 is built from 15 residues. The CDR3 DNA sequence: TGTGCCAGCAGGACAGGGAGCTCTGGGGCCAACGTCCTGACTTTC. Amino acids: CASRTGSSGANVLTF.

This clonotype was counted only a few times. The chain couples TRBV7-8 to TRBJ1-1; D possibly corresponds to TRBD1 (5 bases). With 5 bases removed from V and 0 bases from J, the gap between germline ends came to 13 bases. Germline V gives CDR1 SGHVS, CDR2 FQNEAQ. The CDR3 extends over 15 amino acids. CDR3 DNA: TGTGCCAGCAGCCCCCGGGAGGGGTTGAACACTGAAGCTTTCTTT. It encodes CASSPREGLNTEAFF.

This clonotype was seen just once. A read error is possible here, since a much larger clone lies one base away. J is TRBJ1-2 and V is TRBV4-2; D unresolved. Per germline, CDR1 LGHNA and CDR2 YNFKEQ. The CDR3 has 15 amino acids. The CDR3 DNA follows: TGTGTCAGCAGCCAGACCCACTCCGGCGACTATGGCTACACCTTC. It translates to CVSSQTHSGDYGYTF.